This TCR beta chain was captured in a study of Graves' ophthalmopathy and Graves' hyperthyroidism. General study results and limits: Cross-validated, the 13-signature model showed 87.88%/81.08% sensitivity/specificity, and 80%/75% in the test set. Blood also contained most of the expanded thyroid clonotypes above 0.001 frequency.

As to this clonotype: Its cognate antigen is unknown.

RNA transcripts provided the template for amplifying TCR beta CDR3 regions. Amplification began with first-round RT-PCR using HTBI primers, then second-round multiplex PCR was performed. TCRdb processed the multiplex PCR reads anew with MiXCR; each CDR3 protein has one entry. In the table there are roughly 600,000 distinct CDR3 sequences, less than 45% of which are singletons. Uncontrolled infections, pregnancy, lactation or other autoimmune diseases led to patient exclusion. Orbital computed tomography and thyroid ultrasound, along with TRAb, serum thyroxine and clinical symptoms, underpinned diagnosis. The CDR3 is made up of 15 amino acids. The V end lost 5 bases, the J end lost 1 base, and 13 bases lay between the germline ends. Germline CDR1 reads MNHEY; CDR2 reads SMNVEV (reference sequence).

Sequencing used peripheral blood or thyroid tissue (not recorded which). The chain recombines TRBV27 with TRBJ2-3; D might be TRBD2 (6 bases). The TCR originated in an adult man with Graves' hyperthyroidism. CDR3 sequence (DNA): TGTGCCAGCAGTCCCTTGGCGGGGCGCACAGATACGCAGTATTTT. It codes for CASSPLAGRTDTQYF.